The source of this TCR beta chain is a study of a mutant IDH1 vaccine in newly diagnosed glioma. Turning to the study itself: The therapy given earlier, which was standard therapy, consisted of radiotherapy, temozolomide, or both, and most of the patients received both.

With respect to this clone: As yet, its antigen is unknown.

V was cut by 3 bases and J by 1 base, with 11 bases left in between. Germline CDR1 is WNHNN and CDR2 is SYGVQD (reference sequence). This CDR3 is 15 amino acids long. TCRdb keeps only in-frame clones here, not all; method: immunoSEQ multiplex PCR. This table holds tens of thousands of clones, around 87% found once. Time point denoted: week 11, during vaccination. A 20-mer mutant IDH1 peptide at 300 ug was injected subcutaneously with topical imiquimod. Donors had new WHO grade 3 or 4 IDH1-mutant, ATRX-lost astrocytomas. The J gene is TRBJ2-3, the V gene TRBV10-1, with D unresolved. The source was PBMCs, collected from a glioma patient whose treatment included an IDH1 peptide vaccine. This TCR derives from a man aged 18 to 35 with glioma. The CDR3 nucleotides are TGCGCCAGCAGTGACTGTCCGAACCGCACAGATACGCAGTATTTT. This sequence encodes CASSDCPNRTDTQYF.